The present TCR beta chain was sequenced within a study of cytomegalovirus exposure and HLA in healthy donors. As for this clone: What it binds is unknown.

The PCR was carried out with 60 Vbeta primers and 13 Jbeta primers. As originally analysed: The authors later counted 65 million to 80 million unique TCR beta chains, 9 million to 12 million of them shared. This table comes from immunoSEQ multiplex PCR, and its TCRdb copy is limited to in-frame clones, with some not included. Clone size and the V and J calls come from that table; the DNA yielded D and trimming. The sample consists of about 160,000 clones, roughly 71% of them appearing once. CDR3 length: 14 amino acids. Trimming removed 5 bases from V and 1 base from J; junction bases left unmatched: 5. The germline gives CDR1 SGHVT, CDR2 SQSDAQ. General study points: Follow-up analysis found HLA locus-dependent TCR association rates, highest for DRB1 and lowest for HLA-C.

The V call is TRBV7-4, the J call TRBJ2-7, with 7 bases that match TRBD1. This receptor was identified in a woman aged 50 to 65 in good health and CMV-seropositive. Material: PBMCs. The CDR3 is CASSLRDRSYEQYF. The CDR3 nucleotides are TGTGCCAGCAGCCTTCGGGACAGATCCTACGAGCAGTACTTC.